This T cell receptor (beta chain) was sequenced for a study of tumour-infiltrating T cells in Burkitt lymphoma. Study overall: Survival, overall and progression-free, tracked with productive clonality.

This clone was recorded only once. Its antigen is still unknown. Study-wide points: Many Burkitt lymphoma patients shared several public clonotypes.

CDR3 length: 14 residues. Trimming pared 9 bases from V and 7 bases from J, leaving 19 bases between. CDR1 SGHTA and CDR2 FQGNSA come from the germline V gene. Assay used: immunoSEQ multiplex PCR; TCRdb lists only in-frame clones, some missing. In the table there are 3,000 to 4,500 clones, around 21% of which are singletons. The chain carries TRBV7-2 and TRBJ2-1; D is perhaps TRBD1 (7 bases). Sequencing used tumor tissue. This clonotype was obtained from a human donor with Burkitt lymphoma. CDR3 sequence: CASRGGTVWNEQFF. DNA for the CDR3: TGTGCCAGTAGAGGCGGGACAGTGTGGAATGAGCAGTTCTTC.